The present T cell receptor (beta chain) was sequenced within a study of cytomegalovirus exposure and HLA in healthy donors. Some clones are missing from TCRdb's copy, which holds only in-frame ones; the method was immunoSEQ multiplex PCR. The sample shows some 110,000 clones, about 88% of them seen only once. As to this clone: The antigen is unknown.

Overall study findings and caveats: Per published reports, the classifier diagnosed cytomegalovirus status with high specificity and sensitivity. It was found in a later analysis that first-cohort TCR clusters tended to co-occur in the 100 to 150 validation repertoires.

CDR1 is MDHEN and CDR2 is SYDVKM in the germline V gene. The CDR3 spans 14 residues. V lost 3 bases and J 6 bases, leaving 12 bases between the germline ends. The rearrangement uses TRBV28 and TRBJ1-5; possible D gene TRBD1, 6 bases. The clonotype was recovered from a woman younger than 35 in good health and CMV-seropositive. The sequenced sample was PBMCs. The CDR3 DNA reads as TGTGCCAGCAGTTTGCTGGACAGTGCTCAGCCCCAGCATTTT. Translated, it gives CASSLLDSAQPQHF.